These 11 T cell receptor beta chains were sequenced from one sample in a study of T cell responses to AZD1222 COVID-19 vaccine. Profiling relied on immunoSEQ multiplex PCR, and the TCRdb table lists in-frame clones only, not all of them. The data hold around 90,000 clones, with about 88% observed a single time. Sequences were derived from peripheral blood, sampled on day 0 of AZD1222 vaccination. Receptors originate from an adult in good health.

As to this clone: Additional DNA sequences in this sample encode the identical CDR3. This chain uses TRBV9 with TRBJ2-5; 12 nucleotides match TRBD1. This CDR3 is built from 15 residues. Trimming removed 2 bases from V and 5 bases from J; junction bases left unmatched: 4. The germline V gene encodes CDR1 SGDLS and CDR2 YYNGEE. CDR3 nucleotide sequence: TGTGCCAGCAGCGTGGGACAGGGGGCTAGGGAGACCCAGTACTTC. Translation gives CASSVGQGARETQYF. The entire variable domain, with the rest obtained from reference TRBV9 and TRBJ2-5, is as follows: DSGVTQTPKHLITATGQRVTLRCSPRSGDLSVYWYQQSLDQGLQFLIQYYNGEERAKGNILERFSAQQFPDLHSELNLSSLELGDSALYFCASSVGQGARETQYFGPGTRLLVL.

V is TRBV19 and J is TRBJ1-5, with 9 bases that match TRBD1. The CDR3 covers 15 residues. Germline trimming cut 5 bases from V and 4 bases from J; bases unmatched to any gene: 6. In germline, CDR1 is LNHDA, CDR2 SQIVND (reference sequence). CDR3 bases: TGTGCCAGTAGTCGGACAGGGGTAATAAATCAGCCCCAGCATTTT. This gives the protein CASSRTGVINQPQHF.

The chain employs TRBV7-9 and TRBJ1-3; weak D call: TRBD1 (5 bases). Germline values: CDR1 SEHNR, CDR2 FQNEAQ (reference sequence). The CDR3 is made up of 15 amino acids. Deletions cut 4 bases from V and 0 bases from J, with 10 bases between. This chain's CDR3 is CASSSGLLSGNTIYF. The CDR3 DNA sequence: TGTGCCAGCAGCTCGGGACTTCTCTCTGGAAACACCATATATTTT. Looking up the rest from reference TRBV7-9 and TRBJ1-3 gives the full variable domain: DTGVSQNPRHKITKRGQNVTFRCDPISEHNRLYWYRQTLGQGPEFLTYFQNEAQLEKSRLLSDRFSAERPKGSFSTLEIQRTEQGDSAMYLCASSSGLLSGNTIYFGEGSWLTVV.

The chain links TRBV10-3 to TRBJ2-5, with unresolved D. The CDR3 is 15 residues long. Trimming took off 4 bases at V and 1 base at J, with 13 bases between the two ends. Germline lookup yields CDR1 ENHRY and CDR2 SYGVKD. Here the CDR3 reads CAISGSGSTQETQYF. In DNA, the CDR3 is TGTGCCATCAGTGGTAGTGGCAGCACCCAAGAGACCCAGTACTTC.

The chain recombines TRBV5-1 with TRBJ1-3, with 8 bases fitting TRBD1. The germline CDR1 and CDR2 sequences are SGHRS and YFSETQ. The CDR3 consists of 18 residues. V dropped 2 bases and J dropped 3; count of bases not matched to a gene: 13. The CDR3 nucleotides read TGCGCCAGCAGCTTAGGACCGACAGGGGCCTCCGGTGGAAACACCATATATTTT. Residues: CASSLGPTGASGGNTIYF.

The chain has TRBV18 and TRBJ2-1, with D maybe TRBD2 (7 bases). CDR3 length: 15 residues. Germline CDR1 and CDR2: KGHSH and LQKENI. V lost 6 bases and J lost 1, with 13 bases in between. This chain's CDR3 is CASSRGGGSYNEQFF. CDR3 DNA sequence: TGTGCCAGCTCCCGAGGGGGGGGATCCTACAATGAGCAGTTCTTC. Filled out from reference TRBV18 and TRBJ2-1, the complete variable domain reads NAGVMQNPRHLVRRRGQEARLRCSPMKGHSHVYWYRQLPEEGLKFMVYLQKENIIDESGMPKERFSAEFPKEGPSILRIQQVVRGDSAAYFCASSRGGGSYNEQFFGPGTRLTVL.

CDR3 in DNA: TGTGCCAGCAGCAAGGTGCGGGGACTCCGGTCGGTGAACACTGAAGCTTTCTTT. Encoded protein: CASSKVRGLRSVNTEAFF. V gene TRBV13 combines with J gene TRBJ1-1, with D perhaps TRBD1 (5 bases). Germline V gene data show CDR1 as PRHDT and CDR2 as FYEKMQ (reference sequence). V gave up 5 bases and J gave up 0 bases, with 22 bases separating them. This CDR3 has 18 amino acids.

The CDR3 DNA follows: TGTGCCAGCAGCCAAGGTGTCAGGGGGACTAGCACAGATACGCAGTATTTT. It codes for CASSQGVRGTSTDTQYF. The chain has TRBV4-2 and TRBJ2-3; the D gene is possibly TRBD1 (7 bases). Trimming took 1 base from V and 0 from J, leaving 14 bases between them. Germline CDR1 is LGHNA and CDR2 is YNFKEQ. The CDR3 extends over 17 amino acids.

The chain uses TRBV29-1 and TRBJ1-1; TRBD1 aligns across 7 bases. The CDR3 extends over 12 amino acids. From germline, CDR1 is SQVTM and CDR2 ANQGSEA. CDR3: CSIYRGGTEAFF. In nucleotides, the CDR3 is TGCTCGATATACAGGGGAGGCACTGAAGCTTTCTTT.

J is TRBJ2-7 and V is TRBV5-1; the match to TRBD1 covers 8 bases. The CDR3 length is 13 residues. J lost 3 bases, V lost 3 bases, and 2 bases had no gene match. Germline values: CDR1 SGHRS, CDR2 YFSETQ. DNA for the CDR3: TGCGCCAGCAGCTGGGGACAGGACTACGAGCAGTACTTC. This sequence encodes CASSWGQDYEQYF.

This chain connects TRBV5-1 to TRBJ1-4; 7 bases are a match to TRBD1. Trimming took 4 bases from V and 3 from J; bases not matched to a gene: 9. This CDR3 spans 16 amino acids. Germline-derived CDR1 and CDR2 are SGHRS and YFSETQ. CDR3 nucleotide sequence: TGCGCCAGCAGCGCCGGGACAGTAATTTCTAATGAAAAACTGTTTTTT. This codes for CASSAGTVISNEKLFF.